Listed below are T cell receptor beta chains from one sample, sequenced in a study of blood T cells in healthy people across ages. One entry per CDR3 protein results from TCRdb running MiXCR on the 5' RACE reads. The sample contains 1.5 million to 1.8 million distinct CDR3 sequences, about 45% of which appear only once. The sample taken for sequencing was blood. Source of these receptors: a woman aged 18-30 years in good health. CDR3s include the opening cysteine and the closing phenylalanine or tryptophan. A D gene is named only where the DNA matches it firmly. Some rows have no size entry. The others give once, few or many, or a class for an expanded clone.

j_gene: TRBJ2-1; v_gene: TRBV28; d_gene: .; abundance: once; CDR3nt: TGTGCCAGCAGTTTGGTTGGGATTTCACACAATGAGCAGTTCTTC; CDR3aa: CASSLVGISHNEQFF
j_gene: TRBJ2-1; v_gene: TRBV20-1; d_gene: TRBD1; abundance: .; CDR3nt: TGCAGTGCTAGTAGAGACAGGGTCTACAATGAGCAGTTCTTC; CDR3aa: CSASRDRVYNEQFF
j_gene: TRBJ2-7; v_gene: TRBV5-6; d_gene: .; abundance: .; CDR3nt: TGTGCCAGCAGCAATACAGGGCGATACGAGCAGTACTTC; CDR3aa: CASSNTGRYEQYF
j_gene: TRBJ2-3; v_gene: TRBV6-5; d_gene: TRBD1; abundance: .; CDR3nt: TGTGCCAGCAGTTCGCAGACAGGGGGCACAGATACGCAGTATTTT; CDR3aa: CASSSQTGGTDTQYF
j_gene: TRBJ2-3; v_gene: TRBV7-9; d_gene: .; abundance: few; CDR3nt: TGTGCCAGCAGCTTAGTTGGCGGAGTCACAGATACGCAGTATTTT; CDR3aa: CASSLVGGVTDTQYF
j_gene: TRBJ2-5; v_gene: TRBV29-1; d_gene: TRBD2; abundance: few; CDR3nt: TGCAGCGTTGATGGAGCGGGGGAGGGGAATGAGCAGTACTTC; CDR3aa: CSVDGAGEGNEQYF
j_gene: TRBJ2-7; v_gene: TRBV6-6; d_gene: TRBD1; abundance: few; CDR3nt: TGTGCCAGCAGACTTAATCAGGGGGCGAAGCAGTACTTC; CDR3aa: CASRLNQGAKQYF
j_gene: TRBJ2-1; v_gene: TRBV7-2; d_gene: .; abundance: .; CDR3nt: TGTGCCAGCAGCTTCCGGCCTGGGCCCACAAACAATGAGCAGTTCTTC; CDR3aa: CASSFRPGPTNNEQFF
j_gene: TRBJ2-7; v_gene: TRBV4-2; d_gene: .; abundance: .; CDR3nt: TGTGCCAGCAGCCAAGACAGGCTGTCGGCAGGGTACGACGAGCAGTACTTC; CDR3aa: CASSQDRLSAGYDEQYF
j_gene: TRBJ2-7; v_gene: TRBV7-2; d_gene: TRBD2; abundance: .; CDR3nt: TGTGCCAGCAGCTTATCGCACCTAGCGGACGAGCAGTACTTC; CDR3aa: CASSLSHLADEQYF
j_gene: TRBJ2-7; v_gene: TRBV28; d_gene: TRBD2; abundance: .; CDR3nt: TGTGCCAGCAGTTTCCCTCTAGCGGGACTCCCCTACGAGCAGTACTTC; CDR3aa: CASSFPLAGLPYEQYF
j_gene: TRBJ2-7; v_gene: TRBV28; d_gene: .; abundance: .; CDR3nt: TGTGCCAGCAGCGGGGGACACCACTACGAGCAGTACTTC; CDR3aa: CASSGGHHYEQYF
j_gene: TRBJ1-1; v_gene: TRBV12-3/TRBV12-4; d_gene: .; abundance: once; CDR3nt: TGTGCCAGCAACCCCCCCGGTGGCAGGCATCGTGAAGCTTTCTTT; CDR3aa: CASNPPGGRHREAFF
j_gene: TRBJ2-5; v_gene: TRBV28; d_gene: TRBD1; abundance: few; CDR3nt: TGTGCCAGCAGCCTACAGGGGATGAATGAGCAGTACTTC; CDR3aa: CASSLQGMNEQYF
j_gene: TRBJ2-1; v_gene: TRBV24-1; d_gene: TRBD2; abundance: .; CDR3nt: TGTGCCGCCAGTGACCCTAGCGGGGGGGCCCATGAGCAGTTCTTC; CDR3aa: CAASDPSGGAHEQFF
j_gene: TRBJ2-5; v_gene: TRBV5-1; d_gene: TRBD2; abundance: .; CDR3nt: TGCGCCAGCAGCTTGGCCGGGGGGGGGGAACAAGAGACCCAGTACTTC; CDR3aa: CASSLAGGGEQETQYF
j_gene: TRBJ2-3; v_gene: TRBV29-1; d_gene: TRBD2; abundance: few; CDR3nt: TGCAGCGTTGAAGGGACTAGCGGGAGATTCCCAGATACGCAGTATTTT; CDR3aa: CSVEGTSGRFPDTQYF
j_gene: TRBJ1-5; v_gene: TRBV7-2; d_gene: .; abundance: few; CDR3nt: TGTGCCAGCAGCCCCGAACCCACTCAGCCCCAGCATTTT; CDR3aa: CASSPEPTQPQHF
j_gene: TRBJ1-1; v_gene: TRBV18; d_gene: .; abundance: .; CDR3nt: TGTGCCAGCTCACCATGGGACGACACTGAAGCTTTCTTT; CDR3aa: CASSPWDDTEAFF
j_gene: TRBJ1-4; v_gene: TRBV4-3; d_gene: TRBD1; abundance: once; CDR3nt: TGCGCCAGCAGCCAAGTCGGGACAGGCACTAATGAAAAACTGTTTTTT; CDR3aa: CASSQVGTGTNEKLFF
j_gene: TRBJ2-1; v_gene: TRBV7-8; d_gene: .; abundance: few; CDR3nt: TGTGCCAGCAGCTCCGCCAGACTGGCTTATGATGAGCAGTTCTTC; CDR3aa: CASSSARLAYDEQFF
j_gene: TRBJ1-2; v_gene: TRBV2; d_gene: .; abundance: once; CDR3nt: TGTGCCAGCGCTAAGTGGGGGATCGGCTATGGCTACACCTTC; CDR3aa: CASAKWGIGYGYTF
j_gene: TRBJ2-1; v_gene: TRBV24-1; d_gene: TRBD1; abundance: .; CDR3nt: TGTGCCACCCGGCAGGGGGCGGGTGAGGATGAGCAGTTCTTC; CDR3aa: CATRQGAGEDEQFF
j_gene: TRBJ2-5; v_gene: TRBV2; d_gene: .; abundance: once; CDR3nt: TGTGCCAGCAACCGGGGACGTAAAGAGACCCAGTACTTC; CDR3aa: CASNRGRKETQYF
j_gene: TRBJ2-3; v_gene: TRBV20-1; d_gene: TRBD2; abundance: few; CDR3nt: TGCAGTGCTAGGACTAGCGGGAGGATCGCAGATACGCAGTATTTT; CDR3aa: CSARTSGRIADTQYF
j_gene: TRBJ2-1; v_gene: TRBV7-9; d_gene: .; abundance: .; CDR3nt: TGTGCCAGCAGCTTACCCGGGGCCATGTACAATGAGCAGTTCTTC; CDR3aa: CASSLPGAMYNEQFF
j_gene: TRBJ2-7; v_gene: TRBV24-1; d_gene: TRBD1; abundance: .; CDR3nt: TGTGCCACCAGTGATTCCAGGACAGGGACCAGGTACGAGCAGTACTTC; CDR3aa: CATSDSRTGTRYEQYF
j_gene: TRBJ2-3; v_gene: TRBV2; d_gene: .; abundance: many; CDR3nt: TGTGCCAGCAGAAACCACTACACAGATACGCAGTATTTT; CDR3aa: CASRNHYTDTQYF
j_gene: TRBJ2-1; v_gene: TRBV29-1; d_gene: .; abundance: once; CDR3nt: TGCAGCGGGACCCCCGGGAGCGCCTTCAATGAGCAGTTCTTC; CDR3aa: CSGTPGSAFNEQFF
j_gene: TRBJ2-5; v_gene: TRBV4-3; d_gene: .; abundance: .; CDR3nt: TGCGCCAGCAGCCACTCGAACAGGGAACAAGAGACCCAGTACTTC; CDR3aa: CASSHSNREQETQYF
j_gene: TRBJ1-1; v_gene: TRBV4-2; d_gene: .; abundance: .; CDR3nt: TGTGCCAGCAGCCAAGTAGTAACAGGGCGGACTGAAGCTTTCTTT; CDR3aa: CASSQVVTGRTEAFF
j_gene: TRBJ2-7; v_gene: TRBV6-2/TRBV6-3; d_gene: .; abundance: few; CDR3nt: TGTGCCAGCAGTTACTTAAGGACGGCTTGGGGAACCTACGAGCAGTACTTC; CDR3aa: CASSYLRTAWGTYEQYF
j_gene: TRBJ1-4; v_gene: TRBV20-1; d_gene: .; abundance: .; CDR3nt: TGCAGTGCTAGAGACAGCCCCTGTACACTGTTTTTT; CDR3aa: CSARDSPCTLFF
j_gene: TRBJ2-2; v_gene: TRBV27; d_gene: .; abundance: .; CDR3nt: TGTGCCAGCAGACCCGGGAACTACAGGGACGCGAACACCGGGGAGCTGTTTTTT; CDR3aa: CASRPGNYRDANTGELFF
j_gene: TRBJ2-5; v_gene: TRBV4-2; d_gene: TRBD2; abundance: few; CDR3nt: TGTGCCAGCAGCCAAGAAGGCCTAGCGGGAGAAGGGAAGGAGACCCAGTACTTC; CDR3aa: CASSQEGLAGEGKETQYF
j_gene: TRBJ2-2; v_gene: TRBV4-3; d_gene: .; abundance: .; CDR3nt: TGCGCCAGCAGCCAAGATCTTTGGGGATCGAACACCGGGGAGCTGTTTTTT; CDR3aa: CASSQDLWGSNTGELFF
j_gene: TRBJ2-7; v_gene: TRBV27; d_gene: .; abundance: few; CDR3nt: TGTGCCAGCAGTGTAAGGGGTCGCTACGAGCAGTACTTC; CDR3aa: CASSVRGRYEQYF
j_gene: TRBJ2-4; v_gene: TRBV5-8; d_gene: .; abundance: .; CDR3nt: TGTGCCAGCAGCTTGCGGACAGTACTAGCCAAAAACATTCAGTACTTC; CDR3aa: CASSLRTVLAKNIQYF
j_gene: TRBJ2-7; v_gene: TRBV30; d_gene: .; abundance: .; CDR3nt: TGTGCCTGGACTACACTCTCCCGCCTCCCTTACAATGAGCAGTACTTC; CDR3aa: CAWTTLSRLPYNEQYF
j_gene: TRBJ1-2; v_gene: TRBV12-3/TRBV12-4; d_gene: .; abundance: .; CDR3nt: TGTGCCAGCAGCGGAGGGGAGTATGGCTACACCTTC; CDR3aa: CASSGGEYGYTF
j_gene: TRBJ1-4; v_gene: TRBV5-5; d_gene: TRBD1; abundance: .; CDR3nt: TGTGCCAGCAGGGAAGCCGGGACAGGGGGGAATGAAAAACTGTTTTTT; CDR3aa: CASREAGTGGNEKLFF
j_gene: TRBJ1-1; v_gene: TRBV12-3/TRBV12-4; d_gene: .; abundance: few; CDR3nt: TGTGCCAGCAGTTTGTTCTCGGGGTCTGAAGCTTTCTTT; CDR3aa: CASSLFSGSEAFF
j_gene: TRBJ2-7; v_gene: TRBV4-3; d_gene: .; abundance: .; CDR3nt: TGCGCCAGCAGCTCCCGAGCCAGCCCTATTGTCAACTACAATGAGCAGTACTTC; CDR3aa: CASSSRASPIVNYNEQYF